This paragraph covers one TCR beta chain sequence. Its antigen is not identified. The length of the CDR3 is 13 residues. Germline CDR1 is LNHDA and CDR2 is SQIVND (reference sequence). V was clipped by 8 bases and J by 1 base; unmatched bases: 2. These data come from a study of cytomegalovirus exposure and HLA in healthy donors. PCR employed 60 Vbeta and 13 Jbeta primers. Measured with immunoSEQ multiplex PCR; TCRdb has only the in-frame clones, and not every one. The data hold around 99,000 clones, with under 80% observed a single time. General study findings and limits: The authors enumerated 150 to 200 TCR beta chains as linked to cytomegalovirus.

The J gene is TRBJ1-1, the V gene TRBV19; TRBD1 agrees at 9 bases. The sequence was obtained from a man in his fifties or sixties in good health and CMV-seropositive. Sequencing used PBMCs. The CDR3 region is CASEGQGNTEAFF. CDR3 nucleotides: TGTGCCAGTGAGGGACAGGGGAACACTGAAGCTTTCTTT.